This TCR beta chain appears in the sequencing data of a study of CD8 T cells in ankylosing spondylitis. General study results and limits: A TCR beta motif of several highly homologous variants seemed to mark ankylosing spondylitis blood.

This clonotype has just a few counts. What it binds is not known. Per the germline V gene, CDR1 is SGHAT and CDR2 is FQNNGV. V shed 0 bases, J shed 6 bases, and the junction held 4 bases outside the gene matches. CDR3 length: 16 residues. Quantitative molecular-barcoded 5'-RACE generated the TCR beta libraries. From the 5' RACE reads, TCRdb called clonotypes with MiXCR, one entry per CDR3 protein. The sample lists some 800,000 distinct CDR3 sequences, 12% occurring once. This sequence originates from a male donor with ankylosing spondylitis. Source material: blood, either unsorted or a sorted T cell fraction (not recorded which). The chain employs TRBV11-2 and TRBJ2-2, with 10 bases lining up with TRBD1. The CDR3 spells CASSLETGGTAGELFF. As DNA, the CDR3 is TGTGCCAGCAGCTTAGAGACAGGGGGCACGGCCGGGGAGCTGTTTTTT.